Each of the 9 T cell receptor beta chains below was sequenced from the same sample in a study of T cell clones after liver transplantation. Clones were read by immunoSEQ multiplex PCR, and TCRdb kept only the in-frame ones, dropping some. Of more than 65,000 clones in the sample, under 95% were seen once. The sample was CD4+ T cells from blood, taken before liver transplant. The source of these receptors is a human donor who received a liver transplant.

This clone has more than one count but fewer than ten. The genes are TRBV28 and TRBJ1-3, with D unresolved. From germline, CDR1 is MDHEN and CDR2 SYDVKM. The CDR3 length is 12 residues. Trimming removed 3 bases from V and 4 bases from J, with 4 bases in between. CDR3 loop: CASSFRGNTIYF. For the CDR3, the DNA is TGTGCCAGCAGTTTTCGAGGAAACACCATATATTTT.

The chain combines TRBV18 with TRBJ1-2; D call uncertain. V was clipped by 0 bases and J by 6 bases, with 14 bases between them. This CDR3 is built from 15 residues. Per the germline V gene, CDR1 is KGHSH and CDR2 is LQKENI. This chain's CDR3 is CASSPPMGTRDGYTF. DNA of the CDR3: TGTGCCAGCTCACCACCTATGGGAACACGGGATGGCTACACCTTC.

V is TRBV2 and J is TRBJ2-3, with a tentative D call TRBD2 (6 bases). The CDR3 consists of 14 residues. CDR1 and CDR2 from the germline V gene are SNHLY and FYNNEI. V lost 6 bases, J lost 2 bases, and 12 bases lay in between. CDR3 sequence reads: CASRLAAPTDTQYF. CDR3 DNA: TGTGCCAGCAGGTTAGCGGCACCCACAGATACGCAGTATTTT.

The rearrangement links TRBV4-1 to TRBJ1-1; TRBD1 agrees at 10 bases. CDR1 is MGHRA and CDR2 is YSYEKL in the germline V gene. The trim removed 6 bases at V and 1 base at J, leaving 11 bases unmatched. This CDR3 is built from 17 residues. The CDR3 bases are TGCGCCAGCAGTTATGGGACAGGGGAATTACAGAACACTGAAGCTTTCTTT. This encodes CASSYGTGELQNTEAFF.

The chain combines TRBV28 with TRBJ1-1; a possible D gene is TRBD1 (6 bases). V was cut by 8 bases and J by 10 bases, with 14 bases left in between. Per germline, CDR1 MDHEN and CDR2 SYDVKM. The CDR3 runs 11 residues. CDR3 region: CASGGALGAFF. The CDR3, as DNA: TGTGCCAGCGGGGGGGCACTGGGAGCTTTCTTT. The whole variable domain, remainder taken from reference TRBV28 and TRBJ1-1, is DVKVTQSSRYLVKRTGEKVFLECVQDMDHENMFWYRQDPGLGLRLIYFSYDVKMKEKGDIPEGYSVSREKKERFSLILESASTNQTSMYLCASGGALGAFFGQGTRLTVV.

This chain links TRBV9 with TRBJ1-4, with D tentatively TRBD1 (5 bases). Per the germline V gene, CDR1 is SGDLS and CDR2 is YYNGEE. V lost 3 bases and J 7 bases, leaving 16 bases between the germline ends. The CDR3 is made up of 15 amino acids. CDR3 region: CASSATQGNSEKLFF. The DNA of the CDR3 is TGTGCCAGCAGCGCCACTCAGGGAAACAGTGAAAAACTGTTTTTT.

This sequence joins TRBV7-6 and TRBJ2-3; 7 nucleotides agree with TRBD2. The CDR3 loop spans 16 amino acids. V lost 0 bases and J lost 0; bases outside the gene matches: 3. Germline V gives CDR1 SGHVS, CDR2 FNYEAQ. The CDR3 DNA follows: TGTGCCAGCAGCTTAGCTAGCGGGTCTAGCACAGATACGCAGTATTTT. Translated, it gives CASSLASGSSTDTQYF.

For this clone: The junction shows a germline mismatch at one end, possibly a read error. The J gene is TRBJ2-5, the V gene TRBV7-7; D gene ambiguous. CDR1 SSHAT and CDR2 FNYEAQ come from the germline V gene (reference sequence). The CDR3 has 16 amino acids. CDR3 nucleotide sequence: TGTGCTAGCAGCTTAGCTCCCACCGGGTCCCAAGAGACCCAGTACTTC. Translation gives CASSLAPTGSQETQYF.

In regard to this clone: Other DNA sequences in the same sample also yield this CDR3. This chain links TRBV7-9 with TRBJ2-5; D gene ambiguous. The CDR3 length is 14 residues. With 1 base removed from V and 3 bases from J, the gap between germline ends came to 9 bases. Looked up from germline, CDR1 is SEHNR and CDR2 is FQNEAQ (reference sequence). The CDR3 sequence is CASSLGQYEETQYF. The CDR3 coding sequence is TGTGCCAGCAGCTTAGGACAATACGAAGAGACCCAGTACTTC.